Sequencing of this T cell receptor beta chain was carried out in a study of T cells in Graves' hyperthyroidism and ophthalmopathy. The table lists this clonotype with many counts. One end of the junction does not line up with germline, which may come from a read error. This CDR3 has 14 residues. Germline-derived CDR1 and CDR2 are SGHDT and YYEEEE. The source material, RNA transcripts, was used to amplify TCR beta CDR3 regions. HTBI primers were used for first-round RT-PCR of the TCR CDR3. A single record per CDR3 protein comes from TCRdb applying MiXCR to the multiplex PCR reads. The sample holds a few hundred thousand distinct CDR3 sequences; roughly 18% are singletons and the top ten take about 45%.

Sequencing input: blood. The TCR originated in a middle-aged man with Graves' hyperthyroidism. The chain links TRBV5-6 to TRBJ2-5; 7 nucleotides line up with TRBD2. CDR3 residues: CASSSASGQETQYF. DNA for the CDR3: TGCGCCAGCAGCAGCGCTAGCGGACAAGAGACCCAGTACTTC.